Listed below are T cell receptor beta chains from one sample, sequenced in a study of blood T cell repertoires in COVID-19. Profiling relied on immunoSEQ multiplex PCR, and the TCRdb table lists in-frame clones only, not all of them. Of fewer than 500,000 clones in the sample, 80% to 90% were seen once. The sequenced sample was PBMCs or T cells enriched from blood (not recorded which). The receptors derive from a man under 40 who had recovered from COVID-19. CDR3s include the opening cysteine and the closing phenylalanine or tryptophan. D genes are given only for firm matches. The listing skips clone size in some rows; elsewhere it reads once, few, many or a size class.

cdr3_aa cdr3_nt v_call clone_size d_call cdr3_length j_call
CASSSTGVNIQYF TGTGCCAGCAGCTCCACAGGGGTGAACATTCAGTACTTC TRBV5-6 . TRBD1 13 TRBJ2-4
CASSVKPGTYEQYF TGTGCCAGCAGCGTCAAGCCGGGGACCTACGAGCAGTACTTC TRBV9 . . 14 TRBJ2-7
CASVPSQGLGQPQHF TGTGCCAGCGTACCTAGCCAGGGGTTAGGTCAGCCCCAGCATTTT TRBV28 . . 15 TRBJ1-5
CASSIEGGGNQPQHF TGTGCCAGTAGTATAGAGGGCGGCGGGAATCAGCCCCAGCATTTT TRBV19 once . 15 TRBJ1-5
CASSVSTDTQYF TGTGCCAGCAGCGTGTCCACAGATACGCAGTATTTT TRBV28 . . 12 TRBJ2-3
CASSPQGANVLTF TGTGCCAGCTCCCCTCAGGGGGCCAACGTCCTGACTTTC TRBV18 . . 13 TRBJ2-6
CASRKQGGIAIDGYTF TGTGCCAGCAGAAAACAGGGGGGGATTGCCATAGATGGCTACACCTTC TRBV28 . TRBD1 16 TRBJ1-2
CASSLFGQGAGTQYF TGTGCCAGCAGTTTATTTGGACAGGGGGCCGGGACCCAGTACTTC TRBV28 once TRBD1 15 TRBJ2-5
CASSSDRGSTDTQYF TGTGCCAGCAGCTCCGACAGGGGGAGCACAGATACGCAGTATTTT TRBV7-2 . TRBD1 15 TRBJ2-3
CASSLVGEGRVPLHF TGTGCCAGCAGTTTGGTCGGAGAGGGAAGGGTACCCCTCCACTTT TRBV27 . . 15 TRBJ1-6
CASSPQNRVFGYTF TGTGCCAGCTCACCACAAAACAGGGTTTTTGGCTACACCTTC TRBV18 . . 14 TRBJ1-2
CASSRNTDLNTEAFF TGTGCCAGCAGTAGAAATACAGACCTGAACACTGAAGCTTTCTTT TRBV6-5 . . 15 TRBJ1-1
CASSVSPGQGSSGEAFF TGTGCCAGCAGCGTATCGCCGGGACAGGGGAGCAGTGGTGAAGCTTTCTTT TRBV9 . TRBD1 17 TRBJ1-1
CASRGGTGLAGGYEQYF TGTGCCAGCAGAGGCGGTACGGGACTAGCGGGGGGCTACGAGCAGTACTTC TRBV2 . TRBD2 17 TRBJ2-7
CASSSATGANYGYTF TGCGCCAGCAGCTCCGCCACCGGAGCTAACTATGGCTACACCTTC TRBV5-1 . . 15 TRBJ1-2
CATYRGQSYGYTF TGTGCCACCTACAGGGGGCAAAGTTATGGCTACACCTTC TRBV19 . TRBD1 13 TRBJ1-2
CATTLWSGQNTGELFF TGTGCCACCACGCTTTGGTCCGGACAGAACACCGGGGAGCTGTTTTTT TRBV19 . . 16 TRBJ2-2
CASSFLREGSDTQYF TGTGCCAGCAGTTTTCTGAGGGAAGGTTCAGATACGCAGTATTTT TRBV28 . . 15 TRBJ2-3
CASFRDRDNTEAFF TGTGCCAGCTTCCGGGACAGGGATAACACTGAAGCTTTCTTT TRBV27 . TRBD1 14 TRBJ1-1
CASSPIAGGRAYEQYF TGTGCCAGCAGCCCCATAGCGGGAGGGAGGGCCTACGAGCAGTACTTC TRBV3-1/TRBV3-2 . TRBD2 16 TRBJ2-7
CASSPVAGVPPDTQYF TGTGCCAGCTCACCAGTAGCGGGAGTGCCCCCAGATACGCAGTATTTT TRBV18 . TRBD2 16 TRBJ2-3
CASSPPSGRGNEQFF TGTGCCAGCTCACCACCTAGCGGGAGAGGGAATGAGCAGTTCTTC TRBV18 once TRBD2 15 TRBJ2-1
CASRQGIMSNQPQHF TGTGCCAGCAGGCAGGGTATAATGAGCAATCAGCCCCAGCATTTT TRBV6-5 . . 15 TRBJ1-5
CASSFGGSGVDEQYF TGTGCCAGCAGCTTTGGCGGGAGCGGGGTCGACGAGCAGTACTTC TRBV5-4 . TRBD2 15 TRBJ2-7
CASSEYQTYSGNTIYF TGTGCCAGCAGTGAATACCAAACCTACTCTGGAAACACCATATATTTT TRBV28 . . 16 TRBJ1-3
CASGYRGQEKLFF TGTGCCAGCGGGTACAGGGGGCAGGAAAAACTGTTTTTT TRBV12-3/TRBV12-4 once TRBD1 13 TRBJ1-4
CASSLAGGQGRSPTF TGTGCCAGCAGCTTGGCCGGAGGACAGGGGAGATCCCCCACCTTC TRBV7-2 . TRBD1 15 TRBJ1-2
CASSLGLAGSRQYF TGTGCCAGCAGTCTCGGGCTAGCGGGGTCCCGGCAGTACTTC TRBV6-5 . TRBD2 14 TRBJ2-7
CASSLPLNRAGTGRETQYF TGTGCCAGCAGTTTACCCTTGAACCGGGCCGGGACAGGGAGAGAGACCCAGTACTTC TRBV28 . TRBD1 19 TRBJ2-5
CASSLEGGNQPQHF TGCGCCAGCAGCTTGGAAGGGGGTAATCAGCCCCAGCATTTT TRBV5-1 . . 14 TRBJ1-5
CATKGRRDEAFF TGTGCCACCAAGGGTCGCCGGGATGAAGCTTTCTTT TRBV6-5 . . 12 TRBJ1-1
CASRRAKTDTQYF TGTGCCAGCCGGAGGGCAAAAACAGATACGCAGTATTTT TRBV6-6 . . 13 TRBJ2-3
CASSLGKVLAGGVNEQFF TGCGCCAGCAGCTTGGGGAAAGTACTGGCGGGAGGTGTCAATGAGCAGTTCTTC TRBV5-1 once TRBD2 18 TRBJ2-1
CATGTGRNEKLFF TGTGCCACCGGGACAGGGAGAAATGAAAAACTGTTTTTT TRBV19 . TRBD1 13 TRBJ1-4
CASSSPDLAGGGEQFF TGTGCCAGCAGCAGCCCGGACTTAGCGGGGGGAGGAGAGCAGTTCTTC TRBV5-4 . TRBD2 16 TRBJ2-1
CASSLSGSQETQYF TGTGCCAGCAGCTTAAGCGGAAGCCAAGAGACCCAGTACTTC TRBV7-8 . . 14 TRBJ2-5
CASKVEREGVKTGELFF TGTGCCAGCAAGGTAGAGCGGGAGGGGGTCAAGACCGGGGAGCTGTTTTTT TRBV27 . TRBD2 17 TRBJ2-2
CAWSTLALDNEQFF TGTGCCTGGAGTACGCTAGCGCTCGACAATGAGCAGTTCTTC TRBV30 . . 14 TRBJ2-1
CASRTGGYTGELFF TGTGCCAGCCGGACAGGGGGCTACACCGGGGAGCTGTTTTTT TRBV27 . TRBD1 14 TRBJ2-2
CASSPTTAYGYTF TGTGCCAGCTCACCGACTACCGCCTATGGCTACACCTTC TRBV18 . . 13 TRBJ1-2
CASSEVRGSGNTIYF TGTGCCAGCAGTGAAGTAAGGGGGTCCGGAAACACCATATATTTT TRBV6-1 . . 15 TRBJ1-3
CASSSPERNEQYF TGTGCCAGCAGCAGTCCGGAGAGGAACGAGCAGTACTTC TRBV7-6 . . 13 TRBJ2-7
CASSVDLGEVPHF TGTGCCAGCAGCGTAGATCTAGGGGAGGTTCCCCACTTT TRBV9 . . 13 TRBJ1-6
CASTETPNSRTEAFF TGTGCCAGCACGGAGACCCCGAATTCGAGGACTGAAGCTTTCTTT TRBV28 once . 15 TRBJ1-1
CASSLGLATDTQYF TGTGCCAGCAGCTTGGGACTAGCCACAGATACGCAGTATTTT TRBV7-2 . TRBD2 14 TRBJ2-3
CASRPQGAGLAQHF TGTGCCAGCAGACCCCAGGGGGCAGGTCTGGCCCAGCATTTT TRBV28 once TRBD1 14 TRBJ1-5
CASGPDRDSRSTEAFF TGCGCCAGCGGACCGGACCGGGACAGCCGGAGCACTGAAGCTTTCTTT TRBV5-1 . TRBD1 16 TRBJ1-1
CASSLAVYNEQFF TGCGCCAGCAGCCTAGCGGTATACAATGAGCAGTTCTTC TRBV4-1 . . 13 TRBJ2-1
CASSPLTGSSTDTQYF TGTGCCAGTAGTCCTCTTACAGGGTCGAGCACAGATACGCAGTATTTT TRBV19 . . 16 TRBJ2-3
CASSGNWDRFF TGTGCCAGCAGTGGGAATTGGGACAGGTTCTTT TRBV28 . TRBD1 11 TRBJ1-1
CASSPPSLAGVQEQFF TGTGCCAGCTCACCACCTTCCCTAGCGGGAGTACAGGAGCAGTTCTTC TRBV18 . TRBD2 16 TRBJ2-1
CASSLGLAGRDTQYF TGTGCCAGCAGCTTGGGCCTAGCGGGCCGGGATACGCAGTATTTT TRBV7-2 . TRBD2 15 TRBJ2-3